The source of this T cell receptor beta chain is a study of CD8 T cells in ankylosing spondylitis. Study-level points and caveats: Disease-linked clones bore a CD8+ phenotype, appearing relatively rarely in peripheral blood. About 8 highly homologous variants made up a TCR beta motif that seemed to typify ankylosing spondylitis blood.

From germline, CDR1 is SQVTM and CDR2 ANQGSEA. The CDR3 totals 12 residues. Trimming cost V 6 bases and J 1 base, with 10 bases left between them. TCR beta libraries were made by quantitative 5'-RACE with molecular barcodes. From the 5' RACE reads, TCRdb called clonotypes with MiXCR, one entry per CDR3 protein. The data contain some 400,000 distinct CDR3 sequences, 20% to 25% of them seen just once; the ten biggest clones take up about 17%. A remark on this clonotype: The antigen is not known.

The receptor's source is a male donor with ankylosing spondylitis. Specimen: blood, either unsorted or a sorted T cell fraction (not recorded which). V gene TRBV29-1 combines with J gene TRBJ2-7; D call uncertain. The CDR3 is CSVSPGSYEQYF. The DNA of the CDR3 is TGCAGCGTATCACCGGGTTCCTACGAGCAGTACTTC.